The subject of this entry is one T cell receptor (beta chain). The antigen is not known. This sample was taken from a study of cytomegalovirus exposure and HLA in healthy donors. Study-level results: Reports indicate that TCR beta sequences accurately predicted the HLA-A and HLA-B alleles of most subjects.

PCR primers comprised 60 Vbeta and 13 Jbeta primers. In the original processing: A follow-up analysis tallied about 80 million unique TCR beta chains, roughly 9.9 million shared. The assay was immunoSEQ multiplex PCR, and TCRdb's table has in-frame clones only and misses some. V and J calls and clone size come straight from that table; D and trimming were deduced from the DNA. The sample carries about 180,000 clones, under 80% recorded once. The V gene end was trimmed by 5 bases and the J gene end by 4 bases; junction bases not matched to a gene: 4. CDR1 SGHRS and CDR2 YFSETQ come from the germline V gene. This CDR3 is 15 amino acids long.

This chain connects TRBV5-1 to TRBJ2-2, with TRBD1 matching 11 bases. Sequencing input: PBMCs. The clonotype originates from a human donor in good health. This CDR3 reads CASRSGTGGTGELFF. The CDR3, as DNA: TGCGCCAGCAGATCCGGGACAGGGGGCACCGGGGAGCTGTTTTTT.